The clone carrying this T cell receptor (beta chain) was seen a handful of times. No antigen is known for it. Germline V lookup: CDR1 SGHNT, CDR2 YYREEE (reference sequence). V gave up 4 bases and J gave up 7 bases; unmatched junction bases: 9. The CDR3 runs to 15 residues. The data are from a study of beta chain features in type 1 diabetes. Study-wide results and caveats: Patients with Type 1 diabetes showed moderately but significantly shorter TCRB CDR3s in all four CD4+ subsets.

Expressed TCRB transcripts were sequenced after all isolated RNA was converted to cDNA. Libraries were prepared by immunoSEQ multiplex PCR; TCRdb keeps only in-frame clonotypes and omits some of them. There are some 47,000 clones in the sample; approximately 40% occur only once, and around 0.13% lies in the top ten. Sequencing was performed on stem cell memory CD4+ T cells from blood. This TCR derives from a man aged 25 to 45 with type 1 diabetes. The genes are TRBV5-4 and TRBJ2-2, with TRBD1 matching 8 bases. The CDR3 DNA reads as TGTGCCAGCAGCCCCGGCGGACAGGGCCACGGGGAGCTGTTTTTT. Its translation: CASSPGGQGHGELFF.